One TCR beta chain is described in this entry. Its target is not known. This same CDR3 is encoded by further DNA sequences in the sample. An approximately 210 ng quantity of DNA, tens of thousands of T cell genomes, went into the sorted-subset replicate PCRs. This table comes from immunoSEQ multiplex PCR, and its TCRdb copy is limited to in-frame clones, with some not included. Of about 2.3 million clones listed, more than 80% are singletons. This entry comes from a study of shared clonotypes between healthy human individuals. General observations from the study: Generation probabilities of non-shared clonotypes were lower (relative to those shared by all four donors).

CDR1 is LNHDA, CDR2 SQIVND, per germline (reference sequence). CDR3 size: 16 residues. Trimming removed 3 bases from V and 1 base from J; junction bases left unmatched: 6. This clonotype originated in a man aged 18 to 29 in good health. Some clones in this sample may be carry-over from other donors' samples. The sample was naive CD4+ T cells from PBMCs. Subset specified: CD45RA+ positively selected. The chain is built from TRBV19 and TRBJ1-5; 7 bases are a match to TRBD1. This CDR3 reads CASSIRTGGSNQPQHF. CDR3 DNA: TGTGCCAGTAGTATCCGGACAGGCGGAAGCAATCAGCCCCAGCATTTT.